A selection of T cell receptor beta chains follows, all from one sample in a study of cytomegalovirus exposure and HLA in healthy donors. TCRdb keeps only in-frame clones here, not all; method: immunoSEQ multiplex PCR. The sample shows some 110,000 clones, around 80% of them seen only once. Sequenced: PBMCs. Every receptor here comes from a woman aged 30 to 39 in good health and CMV-seronegative. CDR3s leave out the opening cysteine and the closing phenylalanine or tryptophan. Clone sizes are given selectively: once, few, many, or a class where the clone is expanded.

.,TRBV6-1,ASSNRGDTEAF
.,TRBV5-1,ASSSTGDSYNEQF
few,TRBV7-8,ASRKEAGESRAYEQY
.,TRBV7-6,ASSRDRGNSPLH
.,TRBV25-1,ASSEGGARYTEAF
.,TRBV6-1,ASSWTGVHQPQH
.,TRBV6-1,ATHRPGDEKLF
.,TRBV5-6,ASRDRVATEAF
.,TRBV14,ASSQDRYGGFPTDTQY
.,TRBV30,AWSVDRVYGYT
.,TRBV7-6,ASSLLTSSTDTQY
.,TRBV6-5,ASSRTSGVGETQY
.,TRBV10-3,AINAQGNTEAF
.,TRBV11-3,ASRSGRNNEQF
.,TRBV7-6,ASSSGGSNTGELF
.,TRBV7-9,SSSLVPPQGDEKLF
.,TRBV19,ASYRTGGPCPFTGELF
.,TRBV2,ASSDAWYGEQY
.,TRBV11-3,ASSRTKSTDTQY
once,TRBV5-1,ASSLEAGGLY
.,TRBV27,ASSLQGANEKLF
.,TRBV7-2,ASSFREAGGTQY
.,TRBV19,ASSVGQGAVNTGELF
.,TRBV9,ASSPGGTGELF
once,TRBV30,AWSPGSTEAF
.,TRBV6-6,ASSQDHTGGYT